This T cell receptor beta chain was retrieved from a study of chemoradiotherapy in HPV16-positive cancers. About the research overall: Candidate HPV-specific T-cell clones and common TCR motifs came from functional assays in a couple of HPV16-positive patients. Study-level findings and limits: HPV-responsive T-cell expansion during chemoradiotherapy was linked to improved recurrence-free survival in HPV16-positive patients. Only a couple of HPV16-positive patients supplied the functional HPV-specificity definition.

This table comes from immunoSEQ multiplex PCR, and its TCRdb copy is limited to in-frame clones, with some not included. The data hold 20,000 to 25,000 clones, with just under 75% observed a single time. In the case of this clone: Its matching antigen is unknown.

Repeated repertoire sampling spanned the course of chemoradiotherapy. Sampling was carried out from a patient who underwent chemoradiotherapy. The receptor comes from a human donor with HPV-associated anogenital cancer.

Written as DNA, the CDR3 is TGTGCCTGGAGTTTCGGGGATAGCAATCAGCCCCAGCATTTT. Translated, it gives CAWSFGDSNQPQHF. The chain carries TRBV30 and TRBJ1-5; D remains unclear. The CDR3 runs 14 residues. Germline lookup yields CDR1 GTSNPN and CDR2 SVGIG (reference sequence). V shed 2 bases and J shed 0 bases, with 8 bases lying between them.